The 13 T cell receptor beta chains reported below all come from one sample, sequenced in a study of breast tumors, draining lymph nodes, adjacent tissues. TCRdb passed the multiplex PCR reads through MiXCR, listing each CDR3 protein once. Of around 170,000 distinct CDR3 sequences in the sample, around a third were seen once. The lymph nodes were axillary draining lymph nodes from breast cancer patients. Sequencing was carried out using axillary lymph node tissue. These receptors were obtained from a female donor with breast cancer. Some clones in this sample may be carry-over from other donors' samples.

The V and J genes are TRBV11-2 and TRBJ2-1, with 8 bases that match TRBD2. The CDR3 is made up of 17 amino acids. Germline trimming cut 7 bases from V and 9 bases from J; bases unmatched to any gene: 20. Per the germline V gene, CDR1 is SGHAT and CDR2 is FQNNGV. The DNA of the CDR3 is TGTGCCAGCAACCAATTCCCGACAGCGGGAGTGGAGCGTGAGCAGTTCTTC. This translates into CASNQFPTAGVEREQFF.

The chain joins TRBV7-2 to TRBJ2-2; tentatively, D is TRBD1 (6 bases). CDR1 is SGHTA and CDR2 is FQGNSA in the germline V gene. The CDR3 consists of 15 residues. Trimming pared 1 base from V and 5 bases from J, leaving 11 bases between. The CDR3 reads CASSLVIRGTGELFF. DNA of the CDR3: TGTGCCAGCAGCTTAGTGATTAGGGGGACCGGGGAGCTGTTTTTT.

This clonotype was seen at least ten times. J is TRBJ2-2 and V is TRBV5-1, with D possibly being TRBD1 (6 bases). Germline lookup yields CDR1 SGHRS and CDR2 YFSETQ. With 6 bases removed from V and 1 base from J, the gap between germline ends came to 13 bases. This CDR3 contains 15 residues. The DNA of the CDR3 is TGCGCCAGCACCAGAACAGGGAGGAACACCGGGGAGCTGTTTTTT. This codes for CASTRTGRNTGELFF. Variable domain in full (rest from reference TRBV5-1 and TRBJ2-2): KAGVTQTPRYLIKTRGQQVTLSCSPISGHRSVSWYQQTPGQGLQFLFEYFSETQRNKGNFPGRFSGRQFSNSRSEMNVSTLELGDSALYLCASTRTGRNTGELFFGEGSRLTVL.

This clonotype was seen repeatedly, ten times or more. The V and J genes are TRBV6-5 and TRBJ2-7; 9 nucleotides agree with TRBD2. V lost 5 bases and J lost 1; bases outside the gene matches: 6. There are 15 residues in the CDR3. Germline V CDR1 and CDR2: MNHEY, SVGAGI. The CDR3 reads CASSRIAGDSYEQYF. The CDR3 nucleotides read TGTGCCAGCAGTCGGATAGCGGGAGATTCCTACGAGCAGTACTTC.

This clonotype appeared a few times. The J gene is TRBJ1-2, the V gene TRBV28; D perhaps matches TRBD1 (5 bases). This CDR3 region has 13 residues. V was pared by 6 bases and J by 1 base, with 9 bases between. Germline V gene data show CDR1 as MDHEN and CDR2 as SYDVKM. CDR3 nucleotide sequence: TGTGCCAGCAGCCCGGACATTAACTATGGCTACACCTTC. It encodes CASSPDINYGYTF.

This clonotype was observed many times. The rearrangement uses TRBV9 and TRBJ1-6; possibly TRBD1 for D (6 bases). The germline V and J ends were trimmed by 1 base and 9 bases, with 11 bases remaining between them. Germline V gene sequence: CDR1 SGDLS, CDR2 YYNGEE. The CDR3 sequence is 14 residues long. DNA of the CDR3: TGTGCCAGCAGCGTAAAGGGACATGCTTCACCCCTCCACTTT. Translating it yields CASSVKGHASPLHF.

CDR3 in DNA: TGTGCCAGCAGCGTAGGACACGAGGCCCATAATTCACCCCTCCACTTT. Amino acids: CASSVGHEAHNSPLHF. The V call is TRBV9, the J call TRBJ1-6; no firm D call. CDR3 length equals 16 residues. Germline V gene sequence: CDR1 SGDLS, CDR2 YYNGEE. V lost 0 bases and J lost 5, with 12 bases in between.

The genes are TRBV6-1 and TRBJ2-5; 9 nucleotides agree with TRBD1. The CDR3 extends over 14 amino acids. CDR1 MNHNS and CDR2 SASEGT come from the germline V gene. J was trimmed by 4 bases and V by 7 bases; bases with no gene match: 7. The chain's CDR3 is CASTTDRGRETQYF. The CDR3 DNA sequence: TGTGCCAGCACTACCGACAGGGGGAGAGAGACCCAGTACTTC.

At least ten counts were recorded for this clonotype. V is TRBV20-1 and J is TRBJ2-2; the D call may be TRBD1 or TRBD2 (5 bases each). Trimming took off 1 base at V and 8 bases at J, with 8 bases between the two ends. Germline loops: CDR1 DFQATT, CDR2 SNEGSKA (reference sequence). This CDR3 has 12 residues. The CDR3 is CSARVGEGELFF. The CDR3 coding sequence is TGCAGTGCTAGAGTGGGGGAAGGGGAGCTGTTTTTT.

There are many counts of this clonotype. The chain is built from TRBV20-1 and TRBJ2-1; TRBD2 matches 15 bases. The V and J ends lost 6 bases and 8 bases, in that order; junction bases with no gene match: 14. CDR3 length equals 17 residues. Germline CDR1 DFQATT, CDR2 SNEGSKA (reference sequence). The CDR3 DNA follows: TGCAGTGCGGCCGGGACTAGCGGGAGGAGGGTACTCGATGAGCAGTTCTTC. It translates to CSAAGTSGRRVLDEQFF.

This clonotype was counted many times. The chain uses TRBV19 and TRBJ1-4; D is perhaps TRBD1 (5 bases). Between the trimmed V and J ends, which lost 3 bases and 3 bases, there was a span of 11 bases. Germline values: CDR1 LNHDA, CDR2 SQIVND (reference sequence). The CDR3 is made up of 15 amino acids. CDR3 protein: CASSIVGLANEKLFF. The CDR3 coding sequence is TGTGCCAGTAGTATCGTGGGACTCGCTAATGAAAAACTGTTTTTT. Full variable domain (missing parts from reference TRBV19 and TRBJ1-4): DGGITQSPKYLFRKEGQNVTLSCEQNLNHDAMYWYRQDPGQGLRLIYYSQIVNDFQKGDIAEGYSVSREKKESFPLTVTSAQKNPTAFYLCASSIVGLANEKLFFGSGTQLSVL.

Many counts were recorded for this clonotype. The V call is TRBV4-3, the J call TRBJ1-5; no firm D call. V shed 4 bases and J shed 1 base, with 20 bases lying between them. CDR3 size: 18 residues. Germline CDR1 and CDR2: LGHNA and YSLEER. The CDR3 region has the DNA TGCGCCAGCAGCCCCATATGGAAATTTGAGGTAAGCAATCAGCCCCAGCATTTT. Translation: CASSPIWKFEVSNQPQHF.

This clonotype has at least ten counts. The chain combines TRBV6-1 with TRBJ2-7, with D possibly matching TRBD1 (5 bases). V gave up 9 bases and J gave up 1 base, with 13 bases separating them. The CDR3 is 13 amino acids. Germline V gene data show CDR1 as MNHNS and CDR2 as SASEGT. This CDR3 reads CASQTGVSYEQYF. The CDR3 DNA is TGTGCCAGTCAAACAGGAGTTTCCTACGAGCAGTACTTC.